The 22 T cell receptor beta chains in this list originate from one sample, sequenced in a study of blood T cell repertoires in COVID-19. Libraries were prepared by immunoSEQ multiplex PCR; TCRdb keeps only in-frame clonotypes and omits some of them. The table includes over 100,000 clones, over 75% detected once. Source material: peripheral blood. These receptors originate from a human donor in a cohort sampled during active COVID-19.

The chain uses TRBV3-1 (or the pseudogene TRBV3-2) and TRBJ1-2; 12 nucleotides align to TRBD1. The CDR3 sequence is 16 residues long. The V segment lost 9 bases and the J segment 4 bases; nucleotides outside the gene matches: 12. Germline CDR1 reads LGHDT; CDR2 reads YNNKEL (reference sequence). CDR3 bases: TGTGCCAGGATAACGGGACAGGGGGCTACAAGCTATGGCTACACCTTC. This encodes CARITGQGATSYGYTF.

The chain employs TRBV4-3 and TRBJ1-4; TRBD1 agrees at 7 bases. CDR3 length: 16 residues. Per the germline V gene, CDR1 is LGHNA and CDR2 is YSLEER. With V trimmed by 4 bases and J by 7 bases, 12 bases remained unmatched. CDR3 amino acids: CASSPARASGGEKLFF. CDR3 nucleotides: TGCGCCAGCAGCCCGGCGAGGGCTTCAGGGGGTGAAAAACTGTTTTTT.

V gene TRBV13 combines with J gene TRBJ2-7; 15 nucleotides align to TRBD2. CDR3 length: 18 residues. Germline V gives CDR1 PRHDT, CDR2 FYEKMQ (reference sequence). V was clipped by 0 bases and J by 2 bases; unmatched bases: 5. CDR3 region: CASSLGRTSGGGPYEQYF. In DNA, the CDR3 is TGTGCCAGCAGCTTAGGGCGGACTAGCGGGGGGGGCCCCTACGAGCAGTACTTC.

The chain is built from TRBV4-2 and TRBJ2-1; 13 bases align to TRBD2. CDR1 is LGHNA, CDR2 YNFKEQ, per germline. Trimming removed 2 bases from V and 6 bases from J; junction bases left unmatched: 7. The CDR3 covers 17 residues. CDR3 sequence: CASSQTSGGVRPNEQFF. CDR3 bases: TGTGCCAGCAGCCAAACTAGCGGGGGGGTTAGGCCCAATGAGCAGTTCTTC.

The chain uses TRBV3-1 (or the pseudogene TRBV3-2) and TRBJ1-5; no definite D call. Germline V gene data show CDR1 as LGHDT and CDR2 as YNNKEL (reference sequence). The CDR3 loop spans 16 amino acids. Trimming shortened V by 1 base and J by 3 bases, and 13 bases separated the two germline ends. The CDR3 reads CASSQGPQDFNQPQHF. CDR3 bases: TGTGCCAGCAGCCAAGGACCCCAGGACTTCAATCAGCCCCAGCATTTT.

This clone was counted once. V and J are TRBV11-2 and TRBJ2-7; 8 positions agree with TRBD1. Germline values: CDR1 SGHAT, CDR2 FQNNGV. The length of the CDR3 is 16 residues. V shed 5 bases and J 5 bases; nucleotides not matched to a gene: 14. CDR3 DNA sequence: TGTGCCAGCAGCGAAAGCGTCCCGGGACAGGCGGACGAGCAGTACTTC. This gives the protein CASSESVPGQADEQYF. The variable domain in full, with the rest retrieved from reference TRBV11-2 and TRBJ2-7, is EAGVAQSPRYKIIEKRQSVAFWCNPISGHATLYWYQQILGQGPKLLIQFQNNGVVDDSQLPKDRFSAERLKGVDSTLKIQPAKLEDSAVYLCASSESVPGQADEQYFGPGTRLTVT.

The gene calls are TRBV7-2 and TRBJ2-5; 7 bases are a match to TRBD1. V shed 5 bases and J 4 bases; nucleotides not matched to a gene: 10. Germline V gene lookup returns CDR1 SGHTA and CDR2 FQGNSA. The CDR3 consists of 15 residues. CDR3 protein: CASSPQKGARETQYF. The CDR3 DNA is TGTGCCAGCAGCCCCCAGAAGGGGGCCCGAGAGACCCAGTACTTC.

This chain joins TRBV4-3 and TRBJ1-2, with unresolved D. This CDR3 is built from 14 residues. V lost 4 bases and J 8 bases, leaving 17 bases between the germline ends. Germline assignment: CDR1 LGHNA and CDR2 YSLEER. CDR3 DNA: TGCGCCAGCAGCCTAGAACACCTGGAGGGCGGCTACACCTTC. It translates to CASSLEHLEGGYTF.

The rearrangement uses TRBV28 and TRBJ1-5; 11 nucleotides line up with TRBD1. The CDR3 is made up of 17 amino acids. CDR1 is MDHEN, CDR2 SYDVKM, per germline. With V trimmed by 1 base and J by 6 bases, 8 bases remained unmatched. CDR3 sequence (DNA): TGTGCCAGCAGTTTATATCCGGGACAGGGGGGCCCTCAGCCCCAGCATTTT. Its protein product is CASSLYPGQGGPQPQHF.

This rearrangement joins TRBV19 to TRBJ2-5; the match to TRBD2 covers 9 bases. V was pared by 6 bases and J by 5 bases, with 10 bases of the junction left unmatched. The CDR3 has 15 amino acids. Per germline, CDR1 LNHDA and CDR2 SQIVND (reference sequence). CDR3 residues: CASRRGGFPPETQYF. CDR3 coding DNA: TGTGCCAGTAGGCGGGGGGGGTTTCCGCCGGAGACCCAGTACTTC.

This chain uses TRBV7-9 with TRBJ1-6; D possibly corresponds to TRBD1 (6 bases). CDR1 is SEHNR, CDR2 FQNEAQ, per germline (reference sequence). V lost 7 bases and J 2 bases, leaving 9 bases between the germline ends. There are 14 residues in the CDR3. The CDR3 here is CASTRQAYNSPLHF. The CDR3 DNA reads TGTGCCAGCACCCGACAGGCCTATAATTCACCCCTCCACTTT.

The V and J genes are TRBV11-2 and TRBJ2-7; 7 nucleotides match TRBD1. V shed 5 bases and J 5 bases; nucleotides not matched to a gene: 6. Germline values: CDR1 SGHAT, CDR2 FQNNGV. The CDR3 loop spans 13 amino acids. CDR3 bases: TGTGCCAGCAGCCTAATCAGGGGGAACGAGCAGTACTTC. Translating it yields CASSLIRGNEQYF.

The chain uses TRBV9 and TRBJ2-3; TRBD2 is a possible D gene (6 bases). V dropped 3 bases and J dropped 2 bases, with 7 bases sitting between them. CDR3 length: 13 residues. The germline V gene has CDR1 SGDLS and CDR2 YYNGEE. The CDR3 sequence: CASSGGDTDTQYF. The CDR3 DNA follows: TGTGCCAGCAGCGGGGGGGACACAGATACGCAGTATTTT.

The chain carries TRBV4-1 and TRBJ2-1; no firm D call. The CDR3 is 16 residues long. Trimming stripped 0 bases from V and 8 bases from J, with 17 bases between. Germline CDR1 MGHRA, CDR2 YSYEKL. CDR3 sequence: CASSQDLRIPIDEQFF. In DNA form, the CDR3 reads TGCGCCAGCAGCCAAGATCTGCGGATTCCTATCGATGAGCAGTTCTTC.

The V and J genes are TRBV6-5 and TRBJ2-1, with D possibly matching TRBD1 (6 bases). The CDR3 has 13 amino acids. Trimming took 10 bases from V and 9 from J, leaving 19 bases between them. Germline V CDR1 and CDR2: MNHEY, SVGAGI. The CDR3 loop reads CANQPHRAGEQFF. CDR3 coding DNA: TGTGCCAACCAACCTCACAGGGCTGGTGAGCAGTTCTTC.

The chain is built from TRBV7-2 and TRBJ1-4; D might be TRBD1 (6 bases). Germline values: CDR1 SGHTA, CDR2 FQGNSA. V was pared by 3 bases and J by 4 bases, with 9 bases between. The CDR3 contains 14 residues. The CDR3 spells CASSFGQLNEKLFF. CDR3 coding DNA: TGTGCCAGCAGCTTCGGACAGCTTAATGAAAAACTGTTTTTT.

The chain couples TRBV18 to TRBJ2-7; 8 bases agree with TRBD2. The ends lost 2 bases at V and 2 bases at J; junction bases unmatched: 8. CDR1 and CDR2 from the germline V gene are KGHSH and LQKENI. CDR3 length: 16 residues. The DNA of the CDR3 is TGTGCCAGCTCACCAGTTACGCGGGAGGCGACCTACGAGCAGTACTTC. Residues: CASSPVTREATYEQYF.

The chain is built from TRBV28 and TRBJ1-1; no firm D call. Germline-derived CDR1 and CDR2 are MDHEN and SYDVKM. Trimming removed 6 bases at V and 10 bases at J, with 24 bases between. This CDR3 spans 15 amino acids. The CDR3 spells CASSLNTAGILSAFF. CDR3 bases: TGTGCCAGCAGCCTAAATACGGCCGGGATATTATCAGCTTTCTTT. The entire variable domain, with the rest obtained from reference TRBV28 and TRBJ1-1, is as follows: DVKVTQSSRYLVKRTGEKVFLECVQDMDHENMFWYRQDPGLGLRLIYFSYDVKMKEKGDIPEGYSVSREKKERFSLILESASTNQTSMYLCASSLNTAGILSAFFGQGTRLTVV.

The chain has TRBV4-1 and TRBJ2-1; 10 nucleotides line up with TRBD2. V shed 3 bases and J 1 base; nucleotides not matched to a gene: 0. The CDR3 has 15 amino acids. Germline-derived CDR1 and CDR2 are MGHRA and YSYEKL. The CDR3 spells CASSQTSGSYNEQFF. In nucleotides, the CDR3 is TGCGCCAGCAGCCAGACTAGCGGGTCCTACAATGAGCAGTTCTTC.

The gene calls are TRBV6-6 and TRBJ2-1; the D is unclear. The V gene's germline CDR1 is MNHNY and CDR2 SVGAGI (reference sequence). The CDR3 consists of 12 residues. V lost 5 bases, J lost 10 bases, and 12 bases lay in between. The CDR3 DNA follows: TGTGCCAGCAGTCCTACTAACGGGGAGCAGTTCTTC. This encodes CASSPTNGEQFF.

This chain joins TRBV2 and TRBJ2-2, with TRBD1 matching 7 bases. V shed 3 bases, J shed 5 bases, and the junction held 6 bases outside the gene matches. The CDR3 extends over 15 amino acids. The germline V gene encodes CDR1 SNHLY and CDR2 FYNNEI. CDR3 nucleotides: TGTGCCAGCAGTGATTTGTCAGGGGGAACCGGGGAGCTGTTTTTT. It yields the protein CASSDLSGGTGELFF.

This rearrangement joins TRBV30 to TRBJ2-3; TRBD1 aligns across 8 bases. Germline assignment: CDR1 GTSNPN and CDR2 SVGIG (reference sequence). With 3 bases clipped from V and 4 bases from J, the junction kept 9 bases outside the gene matches. The CDR3 runs to 15 residues. The CDR3 loop is CAWSRLGQAADTQYF. The CDR3 DNA sequence: TGTGCCTGGAGCCGCTTGGGACAGGCGGCAGATACGCAGTATTTT. The full variable domain, completed using reference TRBV30 and TRBJ2-3, is SQTIHQWPATLVQPVGSPLSLECTVEGTSNPNLYWYRQAAGRGLQLLFYSVGIGQISSEVPQNLSASRPQDRQFILSSKKLLLSDSGFYLCAWSRLGQAADTQYFGPGTRLTVL.